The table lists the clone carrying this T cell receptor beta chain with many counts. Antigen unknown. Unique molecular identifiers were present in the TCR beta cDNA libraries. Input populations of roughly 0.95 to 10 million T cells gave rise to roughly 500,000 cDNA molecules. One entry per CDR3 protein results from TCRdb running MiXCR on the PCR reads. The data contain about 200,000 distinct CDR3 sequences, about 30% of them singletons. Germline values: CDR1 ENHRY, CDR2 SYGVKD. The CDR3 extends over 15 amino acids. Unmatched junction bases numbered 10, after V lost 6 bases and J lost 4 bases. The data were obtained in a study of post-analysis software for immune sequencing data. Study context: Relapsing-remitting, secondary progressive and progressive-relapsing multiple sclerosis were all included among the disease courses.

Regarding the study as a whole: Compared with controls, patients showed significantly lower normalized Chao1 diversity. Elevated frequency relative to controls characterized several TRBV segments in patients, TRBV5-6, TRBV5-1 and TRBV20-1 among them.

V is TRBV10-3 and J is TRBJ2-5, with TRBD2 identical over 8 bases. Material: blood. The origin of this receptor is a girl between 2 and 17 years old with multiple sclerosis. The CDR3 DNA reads TGTGCCATCAGCCCCGCGCGGGAGGTCCTAGAGACCCAGTACTTC. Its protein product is CAISPAREVLETQYF.